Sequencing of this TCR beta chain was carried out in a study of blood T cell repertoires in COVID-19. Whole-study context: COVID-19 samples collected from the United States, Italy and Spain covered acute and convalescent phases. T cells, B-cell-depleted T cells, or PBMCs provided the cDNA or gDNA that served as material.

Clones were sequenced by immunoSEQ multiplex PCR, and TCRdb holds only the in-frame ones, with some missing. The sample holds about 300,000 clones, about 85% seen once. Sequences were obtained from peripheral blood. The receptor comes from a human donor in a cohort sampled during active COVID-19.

This CDR3 reads CASSIGTGEWINQPQHF. The CDR3 nucleotides are TGTGCCAGTAGTATTGGGACAGGGGAGTGGATCAATCAGCCCCAGCATTTT. This sequence joins TRBV19 and TRBJ1-5, with 10 bases lining up with TRBD1. Germline CDR1 is LNHDA and CDR2 is SQIVND (reference sequence). The junction had 8 bases not matched to a gene; V was cut back by 3 bases and J by 3 bases. This CDR3 is 17 amino acids long.